A single sample gave rise to the 15 T cell receptor beta chains below, sequenced in a study of T-cell memory formation after mild COVID-19. TCRdb itself ran the 5' RACE reads through MiXCR, one entry per CDR3 protein. The sample carries approximately 13,000 distinct CDR3 sequences, around 15% recorded once. Sequencing was carried out using PBMCs or a T cell subset sorted from them (not recorded which). The receptors derive from a man aged 18 to 29 who had mild COVID-19 (a few samples of this study predate the infection). Cell type and time point are not known.

The rearrangement uses TRBV7-6 and TRBJ2-6; TRBD1 aligns across 7 bases. The CDR3 covers 16 residues. Germline-derived CDR1 and CDR2 are SGHVS and FNYEAQ. The V gene end was trimmed by 5 bases and the J gene end by 0 bases; junction bases not matched to a gene: 4. For the CDR3, the DNA is TGTGCCAGCAGCCCTGAGGGGGCCTCTGGGGCCAACGTCCTGACTTTC. Translated: CASSPEGASGANVLTF.

At least ten counts were recorded for this clonotype. The CDR3 nucleotides are TGTGCCAGCAGCCCCGACAGGGTTACTGAAGCTTTCTTT. Translation gives CASSPDRVTEAFF. The chain uses TRBV12-3 or TRBV12-4 and TRBJ1-1; 7 bases fit TRBD1. Losses at the gene ends were 6 bases for V and 5 bases for J; bases not matched to a gene: 6. The CDR3 consists of 13 residues.

The J gene is TRBJ2-5, the V gene TRBV20-1; D is unclear. This CDR3 has 13 residues. V shed 3 bases and J shed 3 bases, with 11 bases lying between them. Per germline, CDR1 DFQATT and CDR2 SNEGSKA (reference sequence). CDR3 sequence reads: CSARDGKKETQYF. The DNA for the CDR3 is TGCAGTGCTAGGGACGGCAAGAAAGAGACCCAGTACTTC.

The chain has TRBV5-1 and TRBJ1-1; the D gene is possibly TRBD1 (6 bases). V was pared by 0 bases and J by 1 base, with 13 bases between. The CDR3 has 16 residues. Germline assignment: CDR1 SGHRS and CDR2 YFSETQ. The CDR3 loop reads CASSLGWGHKNTEAFF. CDR3 coding DNA: TGCGCCAGCAGCTTGGGATGGGGACACAAGAACACTGAAGCTTTCTTT.

This clonotype has more than one count but fewer than ten. J is TRBJ1-2 and V is TRBV3-1; no firm D call. V lost 6 bases and J lost 3, with 8 bases in between. The CDR3 is 12 amino acids. The germline CDR1 and CDR2 sequences are LGHDT and YNNKEL (reference sequence). In DNA, the CDR3 is TGTGCCAGCAGTTACAGCGACTATGGCTACACCTTC. This sequence encodes CASSYSDYGYTF. Variable domain in full (rest from reference TRBV3-1 and TRBJ1-2): DTAVSQTPKYLVTQMGNDKSIKCEQNLGHDTMYWYKQDSKKFLKIMFSYNNKELIINETVPNRFSPKSPDKAHLNLHINSLELGDSAVYFCASSYSDYGYTFGSGTRLTVV.

The sample holds many counts of this clonotype. The rearrangement uses TRBV6-2 or TRBV6-3 and TRBJ2-2; 11 bases align to TRBD2. CDR1 and CDR2 from the germline V gene are MNHEY and SVGEGT. J lost 1 base, V lost 6 bases, and 7 bases had no gene match. The CDR3 runs to 17 residues. Here the CDR3 reads CASSSGLAAWNTGELFF. DNA for the CDR3: TGTGCCAGCAGCTCGGGACTAGCGGCCTGGAACACCGGGGAGCTGTTTTTT.

This clonotype has a count of ten or more. The chain uses TRBV7-9 and TRBJ1-3; D unresolved. V lost 4 bases, J lost 7 bases, and 14 bases lay in between. Germline V gives CDR1 SEHNR, CDR2 FQNEAQ (reference sequence). The CDR3 contains 14 residues. CDR3: CASSWGYQPNTIYF. As DNA, the CDR3 is TGTGCCAGCAGCTGGGGATATCAACCCAACACCATATATTTT.

The J gene is TRBJ2-1, the V gene TRBV29-1, with a weak D call TRBD2 (6 bases). This CDR3 comprises 14 residues. CDR1 SQVTM and CDR2 ANQGSEA come from the germline V gene. With 5 bases removed from V and 5 bases from J, the gap between germline ends came to 16 bases. CDR3 DNA: TGCAGCGTTTTGGGTAGCGGCTCTAACAATGAGCAGTTCTTC. Encoded protein: CSVLGSGSNNEQFF.

This clonotype was counted a few times. V and J are TRBV20-1 and TRBJ1-5; D remains unclear. Germline CDR1 reads DFQATT; CDR2 reads SNEGSKA (reference sequence). The V end lost 3 bases, the J end lost 7 bases, and 16 bases lay between the germline ends. The CDR3 runs 14 residues. CDR3 protein: CSARGVTPRQPQHF. The CDR3 DNA reads as TGCAGTGCTAGGGGCGTCACTCCTAGGCAGCCCCAGCATTTT.

This clonotype has at least ten counts. V usage is TRBV4-3 and J usage is TRBJ2-1; no reliable D call. The V gene's germline CDR1 is LGHNA and CDR2 YSLEER. Trimming removed 4 bases from V and 0 bases from J, with 7 bases in between. The CDR3 extends over 14 amino acids. The CDR3 loop is CASSPFSSYNEQFF. The CDR3 nucleotides are TGCGCCAGCAGCCCGTTCTCCTCCTACAATGAGCAGTTCTTC.

This clonotype has a count of ten or more. CDR3 DNA: TGTGCCAGCAGCCCATTACCATGGACTGTAATAGCCAAAAACATTCAGTACTTC. The encoded protein is CASSPLPWTVIAKNIQYF. The chain joins TRBV9 to TRBJ2-4; TRBD2 is a possible D gene (5 bases). From germline, CDR1 is SGDLS and CDR2 YYNGEE. The V gene lost 4 bases and the J gene lost 0 bases, with 20 bases spanning the gap. The CDR3 loop spans 18 amino acids. The full variable domain, with the rest looked up from reference TRBV9 and TRBJ2-4, is DSGVTQTPKHLITATGQRVTLRCSPRSGDLSVYWYQQSLDQGLQFLIQYYNGEERAKGNILERFSAQQFPDLHSELNLSSLELGDSALYFCASSPLPWTVIAKNIQYFGAGTRLSVL.

This clonotype appeared many times. The chain recombines TRBV7-2 with TRBJ2-1; 7 positions match TRBD1. Germline values: CDR1 SGHTA, CDR2 FQGNSA. The CDR3 is 12 residues long. Trimming cost V 9 bases and J 3 bases; bases outside gene matches: 2. CDR3 region: CASRQGYNEQFF. In DNA, the CDR3 is TGTGCCAGTCGACAGGGCTACAATGAGCAGTTCTTC.

This clonotype was counted at least ten times. The chain has TRBV24-1 and TRBJ2-1; possibly TRBD1 or TRBD2 for D (5 bases each). The V gene lost 6 bases and the J gene lost 8 bases, with 19 bases spanning the gap. The CDR3 runs 15 residues. Germline loops: CDR1 KGHDR, CDR2 SFDVKD. The CDR3 DNA follows: TGTGCCACCAGTCGACGTAATGGGGGTTCGGATGAGCAGTTCTTC. Translated, it gives CATSRRNGGSDEQFF.

This clonotype has at least ten counts. The chain uses TRBV6-5 and TRBJ1-2; D possibly corresponds to TRBD1 (6 bases). V gave up 1 base and J gave up 1 base, with 16 bases separating them. CDR3 length: 17 residues. Germline CDR1 is MNHEY and CDR2 is SVGAGI. CDR3 loop: CASSYWDTGVYNYGYTF. CDR3 sequence (DNA): TGTGCCAGCAGTTACTGGGACACAGGTGTTTATAACTATGGCTACACCTTC.

This clonotype showed up just a few times. The chain couples TRBV5-5 to TRBJ1-2; 11 bases fit TRBD1. Germline CDR1 SGHKS, CDR2 YYEKEE (reference sequence). V lost 2 bases and J lost 7; bases outside the gene matches: 13. This CDR3 region has 17 residues. The CDR3 nucleotides are TGTGCCAGCAGCTTTTATCGGACAGGGGGCGAAGAGGGTGGCTACACCTTC. This sequence encodes CASSFYRTGGEEGGYTF.